A single sample gave rise to the 18 T cell receptor beta chains below, sequenced in a study of response to subunit inactivated influenza vaccine (dated by TCRdb to about 2018). Library generation was performed with RT-PCR. Sequencer: Illumina HiSeq 2500. TCRdb cleaned the public reads at Q25 with fastp, built clones with MiXCR and kept in-frame beta chains. Records with the same CDR3 protein are collapsed into one entry carrying the most frequent genes and DNA. For this sample there are about 520,000 distinct CDR3 sequences; over 25% appear just once. Approximately 2% of the sample goes to the ten largest clones. The sample consisted of CD4+ T cells sorted from PBMCs, taken more than 4 days after vaccination. Receptors were obtained from a man over 45 who received an inactivated influenza vaccine. Donor details come from another sample of the same person, matched by shared clones.

This clonotype came up many times. The chain combines TRBV30 with TRBJ1-2; D remains ambiguous. The CDR3 has 14 amino acids. Germline V gene sequence: CDR1 GTSNPN, CDR2 SVGIG (reference sequence). Deletions cut 3 bases from V and 4 bases from J, with 15 bases between. CDR3 loop: CAWSVPSRVYGYTF. Here the CDR3 DNA reads TGTGCCTGGAGCGTTCCCAGCCGGGTCTATGGCTACACCTTC.

This clonotype was counted a few times. The chain uses TRBV7-2 and TRBJ2-3, with D tentatively TRBD1 (5 bases). CDR3 length: 16 amino acids. V was cut by 0 bases and J by 0 bases, with 10 bases left in between. Germline CDR1 is SGHTA and CDR2 is FQGNSA. As DNA, the CDR3 is TGTGCCAGCAGCTTAGCGTGGGGCCGTAGCACAGATACGCAGTATTTT. As protein: CASSLAWGRSTDTQYF.

This clonotype showed up just a few times. The J gene is TRBJ2-3, the V gene TRBV28; D is ambiguous. V was cut by 2 bases and J by 4 bases, with 13 bases left in between. Germline-derived CDR1 and CDR2 are MDHEN and SYDVKM. CDR3 length: 15 amino acids. In DNA form, the CDR3 reads TGTGCCAGCAGTTTACAGTTTCGAGTGGCAGATACGCAGTATTTT. Translated: CASSLQFRVADTQYF.

The chain carries TRBV7-8 and TRBJ2-2, with D uncertain. V lost 5 bases and J 0 bases, leaving 10 bases between the germline ends. Germline CDR1 is SGHVS and CDR2 is FQNEAQ. The CDR3 contains 15 residues. This CDR3 reads CASSVRGANTGELFF. CDR3 coding DNA: TGTGCCAGCAGCGTACGCGGAGCGAACACCGGGGAGCTGTTTTTT. The variable domain in full, with the rest retrieved from reference TRBV7-8 and TRBJ2-2, is GAGVSQSPRYKVAKRGQDVALRCDPISGHVSLFWYQQALGQGPEFLTYFQNEAQLDKSGLPSDRFFAERPEGSVSTLKIQRTQQEDSAVYLCASSVRGANTGELFFGEGSRLTVL.

This clonotype was seen many times. The chain couples TRBV3-1 to TRBJ2-2; D is perhaps TRBD2 (6 bases). The CDR3 has 14 residues. In germline, CDR1 is LGHDT, CDR2 YNNKEL (reference sequence). Trimming left V 1 base short and J 5 bases short, with 8 bases between. In DNA form, the CDR3 reads TGTGCCAGCAGCCAAGTTGCGGGGACCGGGGAGCTGTTTTTT. The encoded protein is CASSQVAGTGELFF.

The chain carries TRBV20-1 and TRBJ1-2; 7 nucleotides agree with TRBD1. This CDR3 is 13 amino acids long. Unmatched junction bases numbered 8, after V lost 3 bases and J lost 7 bases. CDR1 is DFQATT and CDR2 is SNEGSKA in the germline V gene (reference sequence). The CDR3 sequence: CSASAGGQSGYTF. CDR3 nucleotide sequence: TGCAGTGCTAGCGCAGGGGGACAAAGTGGCTACACCTTC.

This sequence joins TRBV15 and TRBJ2-1; 11 nucleotides match TRBD1. Germline V lookup: CDR1 LNHNV, CDR2 YYDKDF (reference sequence). The CDR3 is 15 residues long. Trimming cost V 1 base and J 7 bases; bases outside gene matches: 3. CDR3 sequence (DNA): TGTGCCACCAGCAGAGGGGACAGGGGGTCGAATGAGCAGTTCTTC. Residues: CATSRGDRGSNEQFF.

The chain combines TRBV5-6 with TRBJ2-2; no definite D call. The CDR3 spans 14 residues. CDR1 is SGHDT and CDR2 is YYEEEE in the germline V gene. V lost 0 bases and J lost 6, with 9 bases in between. CDR3 in amino acids: CASSLGVSPGELFF. The CDR3 region has the DNA TGTGCCAGCAGCTTGGGTGTTTCACCCGGGGAGCTGTTTTTT. The variable domain in full, with the rest retrieved from reference TRBV5-6 and TRBJ2-2, is DAGVTQSPTHLIKTRGQQVTLRCSPKSGHDTVSWYQQALGQGPQFIFQYYEEEERQRGNFPDRFSGHQFPNYSSELNVNALLLGDSALYLCASSLGVSPGELFFGEGSRLTVL.

The chain links TRBV7-9 to TRBJ1-2; a possible D gene is TRBD1 (5 bases). CDR3 length: 14 amino acids. V lost 5 bases, J lost 3 bases, and 13 bases lay in between. Germline loops: CDR1 SEHNR, CDR2 FQNEAQ (reference sequence). The CDR3 reads CASSLGTWDYGYTF. As DNA, the CDR3 is TGTGCCAGCAGCCTAGGGACCTGGGACTATGGCTACACCTTC.

The chain recombines TRBV9 with TRBJ1-2, with unresolved D. Trimming removed 0 bases at V and 7 bases at J, with 10 bases between. Germline V gene data show CDR1 as SGDLS and CDR2 as YYNGEE. This CDR3 contains 13 residues. The CDR3 region has the DNA TGTGCCAGCAGCGTAGCGGGGTTTAGTGGCTACACCTTC. It yields the protein CASSVAGFSGYTF.

There are a few counts of this clonotype. This chain links TRBV20-1 with TRBJ2-3; the match to TRBD2 covers 14 bases. With V trimmed by 1 base and J by 3 bases, 6 bases remained unmatched. This CDR3 contains 17 residues. The germline V gene encodes CDR1 DFQATT and CDR2 SNEGSKA (reference sequence). This chain's CDR3 is CSARGAGTSGSTDTQYF. CDR3 bases: TGCAGTGCTAGAGGGGCCGGGACTAGCGGGAGTACAGATACGCAGTATTTT.

This clonotype occurred many times. The chain employs TRBV12-3 or TRBV12-4 and TRBJ2-6, with TRBD1 matching 7 bases. CDR3 length: 15 amino acids. V was clipped by 6 bases and J by 4 bases; unmatched bases: 6. CDR3 nucleotide sequence: TGTGCCAGCAGGACAGGGAGTTTGGGGGCCAACGTCCTGACTTTC. Protein: CASRTGSLGANVLTF.

The chain carries TRBV7-6 and TRBJ2-3; 9 positions match TRBD1. Germline CDR1 SGHVS, CDR2 FNYEAQ. This CDR3 comprises 15 residues. V was pared by 1 base and J by 6 bases, with 5 bases of the junction left unmatched. CDR3 nucleotide sequence: TGTGCCAGCAGCTTAGATCCACAGGGGGCGGATACGCAGTATTTT. This gives the protein CASSLDPQGADTQYF.

This chain connects TRBV7-9 to TRBJ2-5; D may be TRBD2 (6 bases). Germline values: CDR1 SEHNR, CDR2 FQNEAQ (reference sequence). Trimming cost V 0 bases and J 4 bases, with 15 bases left between them. CDR3 length: 16 residues. The CDR3 coding sequence is TGTGCCAGCAGCTTAGCGCGGGGTTCCCCGAGAGAGACCCAGTACTTC. Translated: CASSLARGSPRETQYF.

The chain joins TRBV5-1 to TRBJ1-1; a possible D gene is TRBD1 (6 bases). The CDR3 contains 16 residues. Germline CDR1 and CDR2: SGHRS and YFSETQ. V gave up 4 bases and J gave up 1 base, with 17 bases separating them. CDR3 in amino acids: CASSVRIQGGNTEAFF. For the CDR3, the DNA is TGCGCCAGCAGCGTTAGAATACAGGGAGGGAACACTGAAGCTTTCTTT.

A few counts support this clonotype. DNA for the CDR3: TGTGCCAGCAGCTTGCGGTCCACTGAAGCTTTCTTT. Residues: CASSLRSTEAFF. The chain employs TRBV7-9 and TRBJ1-1; no definite D call. This CDR3 is built from 12 residues. Germline V gene data show CDR1 as SEHNR and CDR2 as FQNEAQ (reference sequence). Trimming left V 3 bases short and J 4 bases short, with 6 bases between.

This clonotype has more than one count but fewer than ten. The chain joins TRBV9 to TRBJ1-2, with D hard to call. Germline V CDR1 and CDR2: SGDLS, YYNGEE. CDR3 length: 14 residues. With 0 bases removed from V and 7 bases from J, the gap between germline ends came to 13 bases. CDR3 amino acids: CASSVGGQGPGYTF. The CDR3, as DNA: TGTGCCAGCAGCGTAGGCGGCCAAGGTCCTGGCTACACCTTC.

This clonotype has only a few counts. J is TRBJ2-5 and V is TRBV27; 9 bases are a match to TRBD2. Germline V lookup: CDR1 MNHEY, CDR2 SMNVEV (reference sequence). Trimming removed 6 bases from V and 2 bases from J; junction bases left unmatched: 7. The CDR3 sequence is 15 residues long. The CDR3 DNA reads TGTGCCAGCAGACCAGCGGCGGGGGGGCAAGAGACCCAGTACTTC. Protein sequence: CASRPAAGGQETQYF.